This is a list of T cell receptor beta chains from one sample in a study of blood T cell repertoires in COVID-19. Sequenced by immunoSEQ multiplex PCR; TCRdb stores in-frame clones only, minus some. The sample has roughly 250,000 clones; around four fifths are singletons. Material for sequencing was peripheral blood. These receptors came from a woman aged 40 to 55 with active or convalescent COVID-19. Each CDR3 is given with its conserved first and last residue. A D gene is named only where the DNA matches it firmly. Not all rows give a size; the values are once, few, many and, for expanded clones, a class.

V gene	clone size	J gene	D gene	CDR3 protein	CDR3 DNA
TRBV15	NA	TRBJ2-1	TRBD2	CATKVFSGGVDEQFF	TGTGCCACCAAGGTCTTTAGCGGGGGTGTCGATGAGCAGTTCTTC
TRBV7-9	NA	TRBJ2-1	TRBD2	CASSPRTSGGAVEQFF	TGTGCCAGCAGCCCGAGGACTAGCGGGGGGGCGGTTGAGCAGTTCTTC
TRBV9	NA	TRBJ1-2	NA	CASSAQGYYGYTF	TGTGCCAGCAGCGCACAGGGTTACTATGGCTACACCTTC
TRBV4-2	few	TRBJ1-5	TRBD1	CASSQVSGTGGIQPQHF	TGTGCCAGCAGCCAAGTCTCCGGGACAGGGGGGATTCAGCCCCAGCATTTT
TRBV18	NA	TRBJ2-7	NA	CASSLGQFYEQYF	TGTGCCAGCTCACTCGGACAGTTCTACGAGCAGTACTTC
TRBV13	NA	TRBJ1-1	TRBD1	CASSSGTAKNTEAFF	TGTGCCAGCAGCTCAGGGACAGCCAAGAACACTGAAGCTTTCTTT
TRBV23-1	NA	TRBJ2-2	NA	CASSQSRGTGELFF	TGCGCCAGCAGTCAATCGCGAGGGACCGGGGAGCTGTTTTTT
TRBV5-1	NA	TRBJ1-1	NA	CASSYRQNTEAFF	TGCGCCAGCAGCTACCGACAGAACACTGAAGCTTTCTTT
TRBV7-9	NA	TRBJ2-1	NA	CASLLRAGSYNEQFF	TGTGCCAGCCTCTTGAGGGCAGGCTCCTACAATGAGCAGTTCTTC
TRBV6-6	once	TRBJ1-4	NA	CASSTQGGGEKLFF	TGTGCCAGCAGTACTCAGGGTGGAGGGGAAAAACTGTTTTTT
TRBV14	NA	TRBJ2-5	TRBD2	CASSQPLLAGKETQYF	TGTGCCAGCAGCCAACCTTTACTAGCGGGGAAAGAGACCCAGTACTTC
TRBV19	few	TRBJ1-6	NA	CASRSPGRGQGSPLHF	TGTGCCAGCCGCTCACCAGGAAGAGGGCAAGGTTCACCCCTCCACTTT
TRBV14	NA	TRBJ2-5	NA	CASSRRLQGRETQYF	TGTGCCAGCAGCCGCCGCTTGCAGGGGCGAGAGACCCAGTACTTC
TRBV13	NA	TRBJ2-3	TRBD2	CASSVGDYSTDTQYF	TGTGCCAGCAGCGTAGGGGACTACAGCACAGATACGCAGTATTTT
TRBV4-1	NA	TRBJ2-1	NA	CASSQDWTPRGNEQFF	TGCGCCAGCAGCCAAGATTGGACCCCAAGGGGCAATGAGCAGTTCTTC
TRBV25-1	few	TRBJ2-3	TRBD1	CASSPTGPPDTQYF	TGTGCCAGCAGCCCGACAGGGCCCCCAGATACGCAGTATTTT
TRBV7-2	NA	TRBJ1-2	NA	CASSSNSYGYTF	TGTGCCAGCAGCTCTAACAGCTATGGCTACACCTTC
TRBV9	medium-sized	TRBJ2-3	NA	CASSVGVQSTDTQYF	TGTGCCAGCAGCGTAGGGGTACAGAGCACAGATACGCAGTATTTT
TRBV5-1	NA	TRBJ1-1	NA	CASSRGTVTEAFF	TGCGCCAGCAGCCGGGGGACTGTTACTGAAGCTTTCTTT
TRBV3-1/TRBV3-2	NA	TRBJ1-4	NA	CASSPLGGRTNEKLFF	TGTGCCAGCAGCCCCTTGGGAGGGAGGACTAATGAAAAACTGTTTTTT
TRBV28	NA	TRBJ2-2	TRBD2	CASRQKSGGYTGELFF	TGTGCCAGCAGACAAAAAAGCGGGGGGTACACCGGGGAGCTGTTTTTT
TRBV10-1	NA	TRBJ2-3	NA	CASSDGGLSTDTQYF	TGCGCCAGCAGTGACGGGGGTCTCAGCACAGATACGCAGTATTTT
TRBV10-2	NA	TRBJ1-1	NA	CASRGQGVNTEAFF	TGCGCCAGCAGGGGCCAAGGGGTCAACACTGAAGCTTTCTTT
TRBV9	NA	TRBJ2-7	TRBD1	CASSRRTGGYEQYF	TGTGCCAGCAGCAGACGGACAGGGGGCTACGAGCAGTACTTC
TRBV5-6	NA	TRBJ2-1	NA	CASSLAGDSYNEQFF	TGTGCCAGCAGCTTGGCTGGAGACTCCTACAATGAGCAGTTCTTC
TRBV6-1	medium-sized	TRBJ1-5	TRBD1	CASSGHGTVGSQPQHF	TGTGCCAGCAGTGGACATGGGACAGTTGGTAGTCAGCCCCAGCATTTT
TRBV11-2	NA	TRBJ2-5	TRBD2	CASSLKTSGGEEETQYF	TGTGCCAGCAGCCTCAAGACTAGCGGGGGGGAGGAAGAGACCCAGTACTTC
TRBV28	NA	TRBJ1-2	TRBD1	CASSLPTGGHNGYTF	TGTGCCAGCAGTTTACCGACAGGGGGCCACAATGGCTACACCTTC
TRBV30	NA	TRBJ1-2	TRBD1	CAWSDRGRRELF	TGTGCCTGGAGCGACAGGGGGCGCCGAGAACTGTTC
TRBV9	NA	TRBJ1-2	NA	CASSVQGNYGYTF	TGTGCCAGCAGCGTTCAGGGGAACTATGGCTACACCTTC
TRBV5-1	NA	TRBJ2-1	TRBD2	CASSGGTGGIYNEQFF	TGCGCCAGCAGCGGAGGGACGGGAGGGATTTACAATGAGCAGTTCTTC
TRBV18	NA	TRBJ1-6	NA	CASSPSGSSYNSPLHF	TGTGCCAGCTCACCATCCGGGAGCTCCTATAATTCACCCCTCCACTTT
TRBV7-8	NA	TRBJ1-5	TRBD1	CASSSVQGNQPQHF	TGTGCCAGCAGCTCCGTACAGGGGAATCAGCCCCAGCATTTT
TRBV29-1	NA	TRBJ1-1	TRBD1	CSADRGGNTEAFF	TGCAGCGCCGACAGGGGCGGGAACACTGAAGCTTTCTTT
TRBV28	NA	TRBJ1-6	NA	CASSLTGHSPLHF	TGTGCCAGCAGTTTAACGGGTCATTCACCCCTCCACTTT
TRBV28	NA	TRBJ1-3	NA	CASRPGEAGNTIYF	TGTGCCAGCCGCCCCGGGGAAGCTGGAAACACCATATATTTT
TRBV19	NA	TRBJ2-4	TRBD2	CASSISGGGNIQYF	TGTGCCAGTAGTATTTCGGGAGGGGGAAACATTCAGTACTTC
TRBV19	NA	TRBJ1-5	TRBD1	CASSIGQGRWVGSNQPQHF	TGTGCCAGTAGTATTGGACAGGGGAGGTGGGTAGGGAGCAATCAGCCCCAGCATTTT
TRBV5-4	NA	TRBJ1-1	NA	CASSLAPSRVGSEAFF	TGTGCCAGCAGCTTGGCACCGTCCCGGGTGGGTTCTGAAGCTTTCTTT
TRBV27	once	TRBJ1-6	TRBD1	CASRIGTGRNSPLHF	TGTGCCAGCAGAATCGGGACAGGGAGGAATTCACCCCTCCACTTT
TRBV2	once	TRBJ1-2	TRBD1	CARGTGFFLDGGYTF	TGTGCGAGAGGGACAGGCTTTTTTCTCGACGGGGGCTACACCTTC
TRBV28	once	TRBJ2-1	NA	CACLGGSSYNEQFF	TGTGCCTGCCTAGGGGGAAGCTCCTACAATGAGCAGTTCTTC
TRBV5-1	NA	TRBJ1-6	NA	CASSTNRLDNSPLHF	TGCGCCAGCAGCACTAACAGGTTGGATAATTCACCCCTCCACTTT
TRBV7-9	NA	TRBJ1-2	TRBD1	CASWARDRGLGGYTF	TGTGCCAGCTGGGCAAGGGACAGGGGGCTCGGCGGCTACACCTTC
TRBV5-4	NA	TRBJ2-7	TRBD1	CASSLAQGAYEQYF	TGTGCCAGCAGCTTGGCGCAGGGGGCCTACGAGCAGTACTTC
TRBV18	once	TRBJ1-1	NA	CASSPRAGEDTEAFF	TGTGCCAGCTCACCACGGGCAGGGGAAGACACTGAAGCTTTCTTT
TRBV29-1	NA	TRBJ1-1	NA	CSPLFGEAFF	TGCAGCCCCCTTTTCGGTGAAGCTTTCTTT
TRBV27	medium-sized	TRBJ1-1	NA	CASSVIASTEAFF	TGTGCCAGCAGTGTAATTGCGTCCACTGAAGCTTTCTTT
TRBV5-6	few	TRBJ1-3	TRBD1	CASSFTGAVGGNTIYF	TGTGCCAGCAGCTTCACAGGGGCGGTTGGTGGAAACACCATATATTTT
TRBV28	once	TRBJ1-2	NA	CASTGHRYNYGYTF	TGTGCCAGCACGGGACATCGATATAACTATGGCTACACCTTC
TRBV4-1	NA	TRBJ2-3	TRBD2	CASSPLAGPGDTQYF	TGCGCCAGCAGCCCGCTAGCGGGGCCAGGGGATACGCAGTATTTT
TRBV10-3	few	TRBJ2-2	TRBD2	CAISGASGTGELFF	TGTGCCATCAGCGGAGCTAGCGGCACGGGGGAGCTGTTTTTT